A selection of T cell receptor beta chains follows, all from one sample in a study of shared clonotypes between healthy human individuals. Profiled with immunoSEQ multiplex PCR; TCRdb holds only in-frame clones, not every one. This table has roughly 1,100,000 clones, about 75% appearing once. Sample: memory CD4+ T cells sorted from blood. The origin of the receptors is a man aged 18 to 30 in good health. CDR3s include the opening cysteine and the closing phenylalanine or tryptophan. A D gene is named only where the DNA matches it firmly. For some rows the clone size is stated as once, few or many, or as a class when expanded; others skip it.

clone size,D gene,V gene,J gene,CDR3 protein,CDR3 DNA
-,TRBD1,TRBV5-1,TRBJ2-7,CASSPQGSTYEQYF,TGCGCCAGCAGCCCACAGGGGTCGACCTACGAGCAGTACTTC
-,TRBD1,TRBV19,TRBJ2-2,CASSRTGLTGELFF,TGTGCCAGTAGTAGGACAGGGCTAACCGGGGAGCTGTTTTTT
-,-,TRBV21-1,TRBJ1-5,CASSKTPQGIGQPQHF,TGTGCCAGCAGCAAAACGCCCCAAGGTATCGGTCAGCCCCAGCATTTT
-,-,TRBV15,TRBJ2-3,CATSRVGQTQYF,TGTGCCACCAGCAGAGTAGGTCAGACGCAGTATTTT
-,-,TRBV5-1,TRBJ1-6,CASSLGPGSESPLHF,TGCGCCAGCAGCTTGGGCCCAGGGTCAGAGTCACCCCTCCACTTT
-,-,TRBV19,TRBJ1-5,CASSIRGGGNQPQHF,TGTGCCAGTAGTATTCGGGGAGGAGGCAATCAGCCCCAGCATTTT
-,-,TRBV9,TRBJ1-6,CASSVAAVGSPLHF,TGTGCCAGCAGCGTAGCCGCCGTGGGGTCACCCCTCCACTTT
-,-,TRBV7-9,TRBJ1-3,CAIRGGSGNTIYF,TGTGCCATCCGGGGGGGCTCCGGAAACACCATATATTTT
few,TRBD2,TRBV2,TRBJ2-7,CASSGLAASYEQYF,TGTGCCAGCAGTGGTCTAGCGGCCTCCTACGAGCAGTACTTC
-,-,TRBV29-1,TRBJ2-7,CSVEDLGSEQYF,TGCAGCGTTGAAGATCTCGGTAGCGAGCAGTACTTC
-,TRBD2,TRBV5-4,TRBJ2-5,CASSSGLAGETQYF,TGTGCCAGCAGCTCAGGACTAGCGGGGGAGACCCAGTACTTC
-,-,TRBV19,TRBJ2-7,CASSTEGGAYEQYF,TGTGCCAGTAGTACGGAGGGGGGGGCCTACGAGCAGTACTTC
-,TRBD1,TRBV10-2,TRBJ2-7,CASSGDRNYEQYF,TGCGCCAGCAGTGGGGACAGAAACTACGAGCAGTACTTC